This TCR beta chain was captured by sequencing in a study of molecular identifiers for immune sequencing clone quantification. The CDR3 loop spans 15 amino acids. Germline assignment: CDR1 MNHEY and CDR2 SMNVEV (reference sequence). TCRdb processed the PCR reads anew with MiXCR; each CDR3 protein has one entry. The repertoire holds approximately 97,000 distinct CDR3 sequences, with 20% to 30% as singletons. In regard to this clonotype: A much bigger clone sits one base away, suggesting this may be a read error.

This clonotype was sampled from a human donor in good health. Some libraries in this study had Jurkat cell RNA spiked in. Sequenced sample: naive CD8+ T cells from blood, with Jurkat cell RNA spiked in. The subset: FACS-sorted CD8+CD4-CCR7+CD45RA+ naive T cells. The chain joins TRBV27 to TRBJ1-2, with 8 bases lining up with TRBD1. The chain's CDR3 is CACSFTTGANYGYTF. The CDR3 DNA reads TGTGCCTGCAGTTTCACGACAGGGGCTAACTATGGCTATACCTTC.